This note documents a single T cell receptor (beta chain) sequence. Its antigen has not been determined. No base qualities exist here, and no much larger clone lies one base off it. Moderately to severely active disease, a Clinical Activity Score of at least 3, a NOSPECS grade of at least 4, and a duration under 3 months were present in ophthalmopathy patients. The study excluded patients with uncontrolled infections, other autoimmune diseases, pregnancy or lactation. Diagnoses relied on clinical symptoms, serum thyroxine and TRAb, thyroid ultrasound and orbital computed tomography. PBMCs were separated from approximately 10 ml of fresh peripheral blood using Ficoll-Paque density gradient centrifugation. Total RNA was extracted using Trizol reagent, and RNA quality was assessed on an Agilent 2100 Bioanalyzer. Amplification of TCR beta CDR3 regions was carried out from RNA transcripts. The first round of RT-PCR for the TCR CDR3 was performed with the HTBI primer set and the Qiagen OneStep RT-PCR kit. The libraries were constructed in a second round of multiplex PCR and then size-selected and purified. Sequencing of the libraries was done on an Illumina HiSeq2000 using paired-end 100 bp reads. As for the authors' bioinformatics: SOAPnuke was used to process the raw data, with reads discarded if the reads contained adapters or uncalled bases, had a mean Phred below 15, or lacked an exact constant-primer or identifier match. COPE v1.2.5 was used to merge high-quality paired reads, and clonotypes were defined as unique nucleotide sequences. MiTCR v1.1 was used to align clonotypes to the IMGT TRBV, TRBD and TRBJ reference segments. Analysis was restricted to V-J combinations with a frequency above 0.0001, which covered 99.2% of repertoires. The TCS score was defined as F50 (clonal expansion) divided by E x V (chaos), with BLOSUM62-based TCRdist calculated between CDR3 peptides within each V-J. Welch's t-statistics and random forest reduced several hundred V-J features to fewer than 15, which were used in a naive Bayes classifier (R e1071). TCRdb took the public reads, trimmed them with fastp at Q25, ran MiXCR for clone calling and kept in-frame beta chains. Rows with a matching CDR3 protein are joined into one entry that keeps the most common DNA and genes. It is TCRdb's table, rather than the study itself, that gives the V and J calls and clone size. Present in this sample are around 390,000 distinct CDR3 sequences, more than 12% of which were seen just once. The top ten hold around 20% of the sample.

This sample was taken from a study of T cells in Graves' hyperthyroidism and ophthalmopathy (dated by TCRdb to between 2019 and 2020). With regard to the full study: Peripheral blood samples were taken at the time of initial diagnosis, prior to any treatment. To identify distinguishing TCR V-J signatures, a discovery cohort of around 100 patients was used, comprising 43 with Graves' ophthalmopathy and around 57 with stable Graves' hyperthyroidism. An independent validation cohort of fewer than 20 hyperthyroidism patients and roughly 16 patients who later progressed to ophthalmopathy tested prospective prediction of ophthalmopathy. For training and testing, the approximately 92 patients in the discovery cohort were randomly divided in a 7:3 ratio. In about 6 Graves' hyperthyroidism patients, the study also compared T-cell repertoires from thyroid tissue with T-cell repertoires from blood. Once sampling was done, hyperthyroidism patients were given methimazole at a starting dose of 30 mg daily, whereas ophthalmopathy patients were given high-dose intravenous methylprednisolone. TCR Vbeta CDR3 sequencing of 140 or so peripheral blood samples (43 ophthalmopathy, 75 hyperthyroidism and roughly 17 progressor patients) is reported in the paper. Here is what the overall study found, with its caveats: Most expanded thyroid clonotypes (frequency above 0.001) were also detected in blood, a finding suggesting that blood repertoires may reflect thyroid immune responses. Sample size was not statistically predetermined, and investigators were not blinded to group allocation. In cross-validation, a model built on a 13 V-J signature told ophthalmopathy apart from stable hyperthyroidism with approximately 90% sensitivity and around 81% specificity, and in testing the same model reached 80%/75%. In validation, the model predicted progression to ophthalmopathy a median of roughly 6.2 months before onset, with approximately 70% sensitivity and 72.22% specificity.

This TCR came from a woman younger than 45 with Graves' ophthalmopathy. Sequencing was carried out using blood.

The sequenced DNA is TGCACCTTCTGGGGTAGCGGGGGACTAAAGAATGAGCAGTTCTTC. This yields the protein CTFWGSGGLKNEQFF. The V and J genes are TRBV20-1 and TRBJ2-1; 9 central bases correspond to TRBD2. CDR1 and CDR2 (DFQATT, SNEGSKA) derive from the germline V gene (reference sequence). Including cysteine and phenylalanine, the CDR3 has 15 amino acids. Only the CDR3 DNA stays, 45 bases, in frame from base 1.